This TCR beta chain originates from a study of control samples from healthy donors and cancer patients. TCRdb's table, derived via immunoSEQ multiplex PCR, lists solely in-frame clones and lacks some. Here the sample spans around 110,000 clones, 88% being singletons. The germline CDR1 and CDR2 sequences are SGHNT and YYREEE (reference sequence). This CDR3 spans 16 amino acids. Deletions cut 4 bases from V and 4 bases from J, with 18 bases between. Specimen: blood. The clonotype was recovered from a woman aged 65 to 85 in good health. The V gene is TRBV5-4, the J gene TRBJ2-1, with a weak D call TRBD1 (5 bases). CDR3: CASSPDVQGYYNEQFF. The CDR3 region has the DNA TGTGCCAGCAGCCCGGACGTCCAGGGTTATTACAATGAGCAGTTCTTC.